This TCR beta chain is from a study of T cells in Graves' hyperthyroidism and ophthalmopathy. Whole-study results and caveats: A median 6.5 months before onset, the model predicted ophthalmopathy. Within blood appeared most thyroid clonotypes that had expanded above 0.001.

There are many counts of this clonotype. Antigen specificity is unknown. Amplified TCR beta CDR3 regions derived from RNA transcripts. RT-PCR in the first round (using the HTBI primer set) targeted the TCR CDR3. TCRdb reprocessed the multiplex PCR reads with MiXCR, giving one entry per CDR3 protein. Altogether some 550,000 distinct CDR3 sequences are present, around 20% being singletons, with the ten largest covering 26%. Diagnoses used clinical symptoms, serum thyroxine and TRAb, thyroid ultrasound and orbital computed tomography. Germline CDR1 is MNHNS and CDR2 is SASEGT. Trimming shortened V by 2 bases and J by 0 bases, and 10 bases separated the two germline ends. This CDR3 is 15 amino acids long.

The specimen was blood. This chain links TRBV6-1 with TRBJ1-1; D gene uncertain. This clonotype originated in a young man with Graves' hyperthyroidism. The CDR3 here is CASSEYSRMNTEAFF. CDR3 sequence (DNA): TGTGCCAGCAGTGAATACAGCAGAATGAACACTGAAGCTTTCTTT.